The present T cell receptor beta chain was sequenced within a study of T-cell reconstitution after alpha-beta-depleted transplantation in children. Germline CDR1 is SEHNR and CDR2 is FQNEAQ (reference sequence). The ends were cut back, 5 bases at V and 5 bases at J, with 12 bases in the middle. This CDR3 contains 13 residues. Overall study results and limits: T-cell counts and diversity at one year post-transplant came mainly from newly produced T cells. The study reportedly traced alpha-beta T cells about two months after transplant to several hundred expanded graft clones. Surviving recipient T cells and thymic progenitors produced the high day-60 TCRbeta diversity seen in some patients.

It was with unique molecular identifiers that the TCRbeta library was prepared. Via MiXCR, TCRdb re-called the PCR reads, giving one row per CDR3 protein. The table records about 180,000 distinct CDR3 sequences, more than 9.5% of them present only once. Many counts were recorded for this clonotype. Its antigen is still unknown. This clonotype was obtained from a boy aged 2-9 years with acute myeloid leukemia, due to receive a stem cell transplant. The source material was PBMCs, sampled before TCRalphabeta/CD19-depleted stem cell transplant. The chain is built from TRBV7-9 and TRBJ1-1; TRBD1 might be the D (5 bases). The CDR3 nucleotides read TGTGCCAGCAGCCCATGGGGGGAGACTGAAGCTTTCTTT. As protein: CASSPWGETEAFF.